A selection of T cell receptor beta chains follows, all from one sample in a study of blood T cells in healthy people across ages. TCRdb fed the 5' RACE reads into MiXCR, producing one record per CDR3 protein. The repertoire holds 1.5 million to 2 million distinct CDR3 sequences, with 28% as singletons. The sample comprised blood. The receptors originated from a woman between 25 and 40 years old in good health. Both conserved end residues are part of each CDR3. The D gene is left open where the match is weak. Only some rows state a clone size, as once, few, many or a class for expanded clones.

j_gene	abundance	v_gene	d_gene	len	CDR3aa	CDR3nt
TRBJ2-5	.	TRBV20-1	.	13	CSARVSGRQTQYF	TGCAGTGCTAGGGTATCTGGGAGGCAGACCCAGTACTTC
TRBJ2-1	.	TRBV7-9	.	17	CASSLARGRLGGSREFF	TGTGCCAGCAGTTTAGCTCGTGGACGGCTTGGCGGGTCAAGGGAATTCTTC
TRBJ1-2	few	TRBV4-2	.	16	CASSPTTGRKNYGYTF	TGTGCCAGCAGCCCAACAACCGGTCGGAAGAACTATGGCTACACCTTC
TRBJ2-7	few	TRBV12-3/TRBV12-4	.	16	CASSCSPLGPLPEQYF	TGTGCCAGCAGTTGTAGTCCGCTTGGGCCCCTACCCGAGCAGTACTTC
TRBJ2-7	many	TRBV10-3	.	13	CAISRLTGYEQYF	TGTGCCATCTCGAGACTTACGGGATACGAGCAGTACTTC
TRBJ1-2	.	TRBV7-9	TRBD1	15	CASSGHRGIEDGYTF	TGTGCCAGCAGCGGCCACAGGGGAATTGAAGATGGCTACACCTTC
TRBJ2-3	few	TRBV7-2	.	18	CASSWVAAGGGEADTQYF	TGTGCCAGCAGCTGGGTGGCGGCAGGGGGGGGTGAAGCAGATACGCAGTATTTT
TRBJ1-1	few	TRBV7-8	TRBD1	14	CASSLAGQRTEAFF	TGTGCCAGCAGCTTAGCGGGACAGAGGACTGAAGCTTTCTTT
TRBJ2-5	.	TRBV12-3/TRBV12-4	.	11	CASSSGEAQYF	TGTGCCAGCAGTTCGGGAGAGGCCCAGTACTTC
TRBJ2-4	.	TRBV20-1	.	11	CSASAYNEQYF	TGCAGTGCTTCAGCGTACAATGAGCAGTACTTC
TRBJ2-7	many	TRBV29-1	TRBD2	12	CSVDAGVREQYF	TGCAGCGTTGATGCGGGGGTCCGGGAGCAGTACTTC
TRBJ1-2	.	TRBV20-1	.	13	CSAQTGVFYGYTF	TGCAGTGCTCAGACGGGTGTTTTCTATGGCTACACCTTC
TRBJ1-2	.	TRBV2	TRBD1	13	CASGRQGVYGYAF	TGTGCCAGCGGGAGACAGGGGGTCTATGGCTACGCCTTC
TRBJ2-5	.	TRBV2	TRBD2	15	CASSKLAGGQETQYF	TGTGCCAGCAGTAAGCTCGCGGGGGGCCAAGAGACCCAGTACTTC
TRBJ2-7	.	TRBV29-1	.	13	CSVGDLGTYEQYF	TGCAGCGTCGGGGACTTAGGGACCTACGAGCAGTACTTC
TRBJ2-3	many	TRBV29-1	.	16	CSVEGQGRPSTDTQYF	TGCAGCGTTGAGGGGCAGGGGCGCCCTAGCACAGATACGCAGTATTTT
TRBJ2-5	.	TRBV5-1	TRBD2	14	CASSSPNGRETQYF	TGCGCCAGCAGCTCCCCAAACGGGAGGGAGACCCAGTACTTC
TRBJ2-7	.	TRBV28	TRBD1	16	CTSSSTGTELFYEQYF	TGTACCAGCAGTTCAACCGGGACAGAGCTCTTCTACGAGCAGTACTTC
TRBJ2-3	.	TRBV20-1	TRBD2	14	CSDPLAGGVDTQYF	TGCAGTGACCCACTAGCGGGAGGGGTGGATACGCAGTATTTT
TRBJ1-2	few	TRBV6-2/TRBV6-3	TRBD1	16	CASSLGGRRSNYGYTF	TGTGCCAGCAGTTTAGGGGGCCGGCGTTCGAACTATGGCTACACCTTC
TRBJ2-5	few	TRBV10-2	TRBD2	15	CASTGLAETQETQYF	TGCGCCAGCACCGGACTAGCGGAGACCCAAGAGACCCAGTACTTC
TRBJ2-5	.	TRBV12-3/TRBV12-4	.	15	CASSLGDGPGETQYF	TGTGCCAGCAGTTTAGGGGACGGTCCCGGAGAGACCCAGTACTTC
TRBJ1-5	few	TRBV5-1	.	14	CTSSLGDSNQPQHF	TGCACCAGCAGCTTAGGGGACAGCAATCAGCCCCAGCATTTT
TRBJ2-1	.	TRBV5-1	TRBD1	16	CANSVTGQGRSNEQFF	TGCGCCAACAGCGTCACGGGACAGGGAAGATCAAATGAGCAGTTCTTC
TRBJ1-1	many	TRBV5-1	.	13	CASSLGENTEAFF	TGTGCCAGCAGTTTAGGGGAGAACACTGAAGCTTTCTTT
TRBJ2-2	.	TRBV10-2	.	13	CASSGLGHGELFF	TGCGCCAGCAGTGGACTGGGGCACGGGGAGCTGTTTTTT
TRBJ1-2	few	TRBV7-2	.	14	CASSSRGSGYGYTF	TGTGCCAGCAGCTCCCGAGGGTCGGGCTATGGCTACACCTTC
TRBJ2-1	few	TRBV6-5	TRBD1	15	CASSYSGQGGNEQFF	TGTGCCAGCAGTTACTCGGGACAGGGGGGGAATGAGCAGTTCTTC
TRBJ2-5	.	TRBV12-5	.	13	CASGNRDQETQYF	TGTGCTAGTGGGAACAGGGACCAAGAGACCCAGTACTTC
TRBJ1-4	.	TRBV10-3	.	14	CAIRSGRENEKLFF	TGTGCCATCAGGTCGGGCAGGGAAAATGAAAAACTGTTTTTT
TRBJ2-7	many	TRBV2	.	12	CASSVNPYEQYF	TGTGCCAGCAGTGTTAACCCCTACGAGCAGTACTTC
TRBJ1-3	.	TRBV15	.	15	CATSRELSSGNTIYF	TGTGCCACCAGCAGAGAATTGAGCTCTGGAAACACCATATATTTT
TRBJ2-7	few	TRBV7-7	TRBD2	14	CASSEGLAFGEQYF	TGTGCCAGCAGCGAGGGACTAGCATTCGGCGAGCAGTACTTC
TRBJ1-2	few	TRBV10-2	.	13	CASSVAGRGGYTF	TGCGCCAGCAGTGTGGCAGGCCGTGGAGGCTACACCTTC